This T cell receptor (beta chain) was sequenced for a study of blood T cell repertoires in COVID-19. Study information: The United States, Italy and Spain provided the acute and convalescent COVID-19 samples. PBMCs, B-cell-depleted T cells, or T cells provided the cDNA or gDNA that made up the material.

The method was immunoSEQ multiplex PCR; TCRdb's version includes in-frame clones alone and lacks a portion of them. The profile shows approximately 60,000 clones, roughly 82% of them singletons. The sequencing sample was made of peripheral blood. The receptor was derived from a human donor in a cohort sampled during active COVID-19.

Here the CDR3 reads CAWSTRISYGYTF. CDR3 DNA: TGTGCCTGGAGTACTAGGATATCCTATGGCTACACCTTC. The rearrangement joins TRBV30 to TRBJ1-2; D gene uncertain. Germline-derived CDR1 and CDR2 are GTSNPN and SVGIG (reference sequence). The germline V and J ends were trimmed by 2 bases and 4 bases, with 11 bases remaining between them. The CDR3 totals 13 residues.